Sequencing of this T cell receptor beta chain was carried out in a study of tumor-infiltrating lymphocytes in primary liver carcinoma. Germline V gene data show CDR1 as SQVTM and CDR2 as ANQGSEA. The CDR3 consists of 13 residues. With a constant-region primer, TCR beta cDNA was made from roughly 500 ng of total RNA. Employing slightly modified ARM-PCR, three nested multiplex PCR rounds were run, and these gave rise to the TCR beta libraries. Both of the initial two PCR rounds ran for nine to eleven cycles and employed TRBV1-TRBV30 forward primers alongside a C-beta reverse primer. TCRdb recomputed calls from the multiplex PCR reads with MiXCR, one row per CDR3 protein. The sample includes fewer than 110,000 distinct CDR3 sequences, under 70% of them seen just once. This clonotype occurred once. At one boundary the junction diverges from the germline segment, which might be a read error. It was from about 19-30 mg of unsorted bulk tissue that RNA and DNA were co-extracted. Collection of samples drew on five separate regions of each tumor.

The receptor was derived from a woman aged 55-70 years with primary liver carcinoma and hepatitis B virus infection. The material sequenced was liver tumor tissue from sampling region 2. Regarding subset: tumor region T2, inferior pole. J is TRBJ2-2 and V is TRBV29-1, with TRBD2 as a possible D gene (5 bases). The CDR3, as DNA: TGCAGCGTTGCCTTAGCCCCGGCCGGGGAGCGGTTTTTT. Protein: CSVALAPAGERFF.